One sample yielded the 21 T cell receptor beta chains listed below, sequenced in a study of technical replicates of blood from a few donors (dated by TCRdb to about 2017). Library construction relied on the immunoSEQ multiplex PCR assay. In TCRdb, the immuneACCESS table is reduced to in-frame sequences with V and J assigned. These tables do not hold every clone; where another copy was compared, an unresolved V gene accounts for under half, and the others remain unexplained. The sample table lists tens of thousands of clones, almost 98% of them with a count of one. The leading ten clones occupy about 0.19% of the sample. What was sequenced was T cells isolated from PBMCs. The receptors stem from a human donor in good health.

This chain connects TRBV28 to TRBJ1-2, with D possibly matching TRBD1 (6 bases). Germline V gene lookup returns CDR1 MDHEN and CDR2 SYDVKM. The CDR3 covers 14 residues. V was shortened by 5 bases and J by 4 bases, with 14 bases between the two germline ends. CDR3 in DNA: TGTGCCAGCAGTGCGGGGGGCCTACGCTATGGCTACACCTTC. Translating gives CASSAGGLRYGYTF.

J is TRBJ1-6 and V is TRBV7-8, with D unresolved. Trimming pared 1 base from V and 5 bases from J, leaving 12 bases between. The CDR3 loop spans 16 amino acids. Looked up from germline, CDR1 is SGHVS and CDR2 is FQNEAQ. CDR3 in DNA: TGTGCCAGCAGCTTAGTTTTCGTAGGAGATAATTCACCCCTCCACTTT. Its translation: CASSLVFVGDNSPLHF. The whole variable domain, filled in from reference TRBV7-8 and TRBJ1-6, reads GAGVSQSPRYKVAKRGQDVALRCDPISGHVSLFWYQQALGQGPEFLTYFQNEAQLDKSGLPSDRFFAERPEGSVSTLKIQRTQQEDSAVYLCASSLVFVGDNSPLHFGNGTRLTVT.

The V call is TRBV29-1, the J call TRBJ2-3, with D possibly matching TRBD2 (6 bases). The CDR3 totals 15 residues. Per germline, CDR1 SQVTM and CDR2 ANQGSEA. V gave up 7 bases and J gave up 4 bases, with 21 bases separating them. The CDR3 nucleotides are TGCAGCGCATACGCAGCCGGGGGTTACGCAGATACGCAGTATTTT. Translating it yields CSAYAAGGYADTQYF.

CDR3 sequence: CASSSQMTGGTSVAEAFF. The CDR3 DNA reads TGTGCCAGCAGCTCTCAAATGACAGGGGGCACGTCGGTCGCTGAAGCTTTCTTT. The chain carries TRBV7-9 and TRBJ1-1, with 10 bases fitting TRBD1. The V gene end was trimmed by 4 bases and the J gene end by 6 bases; junction bases not matched to a gene: 17. Germline-derived CDR1 and CDR2 are SEHNR and FQNEAQ (reference sequence). CDR3 length equals 18 residues.

The chain has TRBV27 and TRBJ2-3, with TRBD2 identical over 11 bases. The J segment lost 0 bases and the V segment lost 6 bases, leaving 2 bases of the junction unmatched. Germline CDR1 MNHEY, CDR2 SMNVEV (reference sequence). The CDR3 is made up of 15 amino acids. The CDR3 sequence is CASRRLAGSTDTQYF. The CDR3 DNA reads as TGTGCCAGCAGAAGACTAGCGGGGAGCACAGATACGCAGTATTTT.

The chain has TRBV10-3 and TRBJ2-5; D possibly corresponds to TRBD2 (5 bases). Trimming left V 0 bases short and J 2 bases short, with 10 bases between. Germline V lookup: CDR1 ENHRY, CDR2 SYGVKD. The CDR3 is 15 residues long. The CDR3: CAISESSAEQETQYF. CDR3 DNA sequence: TGTGCCATCAGTGAGTCTAGCGCTGAACAAGAGACCCAGTACTTC.

The chain links TRBV4-1 to TRBJ2-7, with TRBD1 identical over 11 bases. The V and J ends lost 2 bases and 4 bases, in that order; junction bases with no gene match: 4. The V gene's germline CDR1 is MGHRA and CDR2 YSYEKL. The CDR3 is made up of 15 amino acids. Written as DNA, the CDR3 is TGCGCCAGCAGCCAAACGGGACAGGGGGTGTACGAGCAGTACTTC. Its protein is CASSQTGQGVYEQYF.

The chain links TRBV19 to TRBJ2-7, with D perhaps matching TRBD2 (6 bases). CDR3 length: 14 amino acids. Germline V lookup: CDR1 LNHDA, CDR2 SQIVND (reference sequence). Trimming took 1 base from V and 3 from J, leaving 10 bases between them. CDR3 protein: CASSIAGEDYEQYF. In DNA, the CDR3 is TGTGCCAGTAGTATAGCGGGAGAGGACTACGAGCAGTACTTC.

J is TRBJ2-1 and V is TRBV6-1, with D perhaps matching TRBD1 (6 bases). Germline V gene sequence: CDR1 MNHNS, CDR2 SASEGT. This CDR3 is 16 amino acids long. Trimming stripped 3 bases from V and 2 bases from J, with 14 bases between. For the CDR3, the DNA is TGTGCCAGCAGTGAGAACCCGGGACATACCTACAATGAGCAGTTCTTC. It specifies CASSENPGHTYNEQFF.

The chain has TRBV6-5 and TRBJ1-1; TRBD1 matches at 12 bases. Per germline, CDR1 MNHEY and CDR2 SVGAGI. This CDR3 comprises 15 residues. V lost 2 bases and J lost 4; bases outside the gene matches: 2. As DNA, the CDR3 is TGTGCCAGCAGTTACGGGGGACAGGGGGCCACTGAAGCTTTCTTT. It encodes CASSYGGQGATEAFF.

The chain couples TRBV15 to TRBJ1-5, with 7 bases identical to TRBD1. Germline loops: CDR1 LNHNV, CDR2 YYDKDF (reference sequence). CDR3 length: 16 residues. V was pared by 1 base and J by 3 bases, with 6 bases of the junction left unmatched. The CDR3 bases are TGTGCCACCAGCAGAGTCGAAGGGGGCTTCAATCAGCCCCAGCATTTT. This sequence encodes CATSRVEGGFNQPQHF.

This chain links TRBV10-3 with TRBJ1-2; 12 bases are a match to TRBD1. With 4 bases clipped from V and 6 bases from J, the junction kept 3 bases outside the gene matches. Per the germline V gene, CDR1 is ENHRY and CDR2 is SYGVKD. This CDR3 is 14 amino acids long. CDR3 DNA sequence: TGTGCCATCAGTGGGGACAGGGGGCGAGATGGCTACACCTTC. Encoded protein: CAISGDRGRDGYTF.

The chain employs TRBV18 and TRBJ2-5; D gene ambiguous. Trimming took 0 bases from V and 5 from J, leaving 4 bases between them. CDR1 and CDR2 (germline): KGHSH, LQKENI. The CDR3 totals 12 residues. CDR3 sequence (DNA): TGTGCCAGCTCACCACCGGGCGAGACCCAGTACTTC. This encodes CASSPPGETQYF.

The rearrangement links TRBV6-6 to TRBJ2-7; 7 bases agree with TRBD2. Per germline, CDR1 MNHNY and CDR2 SVGAGI (reference sequence). The CDR3 is 14 residues long. The V gene end was trimmed by 6 bases and the J gene end by 0 bases; junction bases not matched to a gene: 5. The DNA for the CDR3 is TGTGCCAGCAGCGGGACTATTAGCTCCTACGAGCAGTACTTC. It encodes CASSGTISSYEQYF.

This clone was seen only once. The chain joins TRBV2 to TRBJ2-3; 13 bases are a match to TRBD2. This CDR3 has 23 amino acids. J was trimmed by 4 bases and V by 6 bases; bases with no gene match: 28. In germline, CDR1 is SNHLY, CDR2 FYNNEI. DNA of the CDR3: TGTGCCAGCAGCCGCCAGAGAACTCCGGGACTAGCGGGAATACCGAGTGTCCCAGATACGCAGTATTTT. Its translation: CASSRQRTPGLAGIPSVPDTQYF.

This chain joins TRBV5-5 and TRBJ1-2; possibly TRBD1 for D (6 bases). This CDR3 region has 14 residues. The germline V and J ends were trimmed by 2 bases and 4 bases, with 12 bases remaining between them. Germline V gives CDR1 SGHKS, CDR2 YYEKEE (reference sequence). The CDR3 spells CASSFQQGSYGYTF. The DNA of the CDR3 is TGTGCCAGCAGCTTTCAGCAGGGGAGCTATGGCTACACCTTC.

V and J are TRBV9 and TRBJ2-7; 8 positions match TRBD1. J was trimmed by 3 bases and V by 0 bases; bases with no gene match: 8. The CDR3 length is 16 residues. Germline V gene sequence: CDR1 SGDLS, CDR2 YYNGEE. CDR3 sequence (DNA): TGTGCCAGCAGCGTAGGGAATCGGGACAGGTTCTACGAGCAGTACTTC. Amino acid sequence: CASSVGNRDRFYEQYF.

This chain links TRBV30 with TRBJ1-5, with D possibly TRBD1 on 5 matching bases. Germline CDR1 is GTSNPN and CDR2 is SVGIG (reference sequence). With 1 base removed from V and 5 bases from J, the gap between germline ends came to 9 bases. The CDR3 runs to 13 residues. The CDR3 DNA sequence: TGTGCCTGGAGTGGGACACCAGATCAGCCCCAGCATTTT. It codes for CAWSGTPDQPQHF.

J is TRBJ2-7 and V is TRBV5-1; 9 nucleotides line up with TRBD1. CDR3 length: 16 residues. J lost 6 bases, V lost 1 base, and 11 bases had no gene match. The germline V gene encodes CDR1 SGHRS and CDR2 YFSETQ. The DNA of the CDR3 is TGCGCCAGCAGCTTGCCGAAGACAGGGGGAAAGGGCGAGCAGTACTTC. This codes for CASSLPKTGGKGEQYF.

The V call is TRBV5-1, the J call TRBJ1-1, with D possibly matching TRBD1 (6 bases). V lost 2 bases, J lost 6 bases, and 17 bases lay in between. This CDR3 region has 15 residues. The V gene's germline CDR1 is SGHRS and CDR2 YFSETQ. The CDR3: CASSFAGAARAEAFF. The CDR3 DNA reads TGCGCCAGCAGCTTCGCGGGGGCCGCTAGGGCTGAAGCTTTCTTT.

The chain recombines TRBV28 with TRBJ1-1; TRBD1 matches at 10 bases. The CDR3 loop spans 14 amino acids. V lost 3 bases and J lost 5; bases outside the gene matches: 3. Germline V CDR1 and CDR2: MDHEN, SYDVKM. Here the CDR3 DNA reads TGTGCCAGCAGTTTTGACAGGGGGCGAACTGAAGCTTTCTTT. This sequence encodes CASSFDRGRTEAFF.